These T cell receptor beta chains were read from a single sample in a study of blood T cell repertoires in COVID-19. Clones were sequenced by immunoSEQ multiplex PCR, and TCRdb holds only the in-frame ones, with some missing. This table has approximately 190,000 clones, approximately 84% appearing once. What was sequenced was peripheral blood. These receptors were taken from an older woman with active or convalescent COVID-19. CDR3s leave out the opening cysteine and the closing phenylalanine or tryptophan. A D gene is named only where the DNA matches it firmly.

. TRBV30 AWSVDGVQTNEKLF
. TRBV6-5 ASRDWGYGYT
TRBD1 TRBV6-5 ASKDAGQGYGYT
TRBD1 TRBV18 ASSPTSTGVDTEAF
TRBD1 TRBV7-8 ASSRGQRNTEAF
TRBD1 TRBV5-5 ASSTGQGGNQETQY
TRBD2 TRBV19 ASSHGLERETQY
TRBD2 TRBV5-1 ASSLALAGGTGELF
. TRBV5-5 ASMRLVGAETQY
TRBD1 TRBV28 ASRPGTGFVHEQY
. TRBV10-1 ASSRVSVAPYNEQF
. TRBV2 ASSETSHGNEQF
TRBD1 TRBV19 ASSSDRGTTEAF
TRBD2 TRBV7-2 ASSPKRESGDTQY
. TRBV6-6 ASSYSIGQYGYT
. TRBV28 ASTLGGANEKLF
. TRBV5-5 ASSLEPASDPWNTQY
. TRBV19 ASRRRDTQY
TRBD2 TRBV19 ASSMRLAGALSTDTQY
. TRBV6-4 ASSERQELSGDTEAF
TRBD1 TRBV28 ASTSRTGLGNTIY
. TRBV30 AWRIRTDTQY
TRBD2 TRBV15 ATSRGVAGGSGANVLT
TRBD2 TRBV14 ASSPKLAGELF
. TRBV5-1 ASSTRPGTSYGYT
TRBD2 TRBV4-1 ASSRLAGGPETQY
. TRBV10-3 AISGTGGAYEQY
. TRBV9 ASGALYNEQF
. TRBV9 ASSVDPDYEQY
. TRBV29-1 SADDRNTEAF
. TRBV6-5 ASSPQGSSGNTIY
TRBD1 TRBV30 AWQGVSANSPLH
. TRBV2 ASSEGARPNTEAF
TRBD2 TRBV5-1 ASSLGSGRISHNEQF
TRBD2 TRBV5-1 ASTGGRAGSGANVLT
. TRBV2 ASSSSPQTKNIQY
TRBD1 TRBV2 ASSWDSYSNQPQH
TRBD1 TRBV6-2/TRBV6-3 ASSQRGRDSPLH
TRBD1 TRBV27 ASSLSAGGIYEQY
. TRBV24-1 ATSALPGGPKRDNYGYT
. TRBV28 ASRELTVGGKNYGYT